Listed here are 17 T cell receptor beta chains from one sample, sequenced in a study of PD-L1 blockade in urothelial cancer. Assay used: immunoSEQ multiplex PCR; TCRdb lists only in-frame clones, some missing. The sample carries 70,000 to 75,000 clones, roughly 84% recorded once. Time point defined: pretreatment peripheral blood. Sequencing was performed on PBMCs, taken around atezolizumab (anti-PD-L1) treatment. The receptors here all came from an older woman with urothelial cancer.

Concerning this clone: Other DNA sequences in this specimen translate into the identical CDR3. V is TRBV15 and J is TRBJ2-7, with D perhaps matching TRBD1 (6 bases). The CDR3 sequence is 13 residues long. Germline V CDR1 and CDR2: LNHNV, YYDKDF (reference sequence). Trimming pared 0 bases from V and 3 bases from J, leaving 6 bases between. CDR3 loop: CATSRDRGYEQYF. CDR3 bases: TGTGCCACCAGCAGAGACAGGGGCTACGAGCAGTACTTC.

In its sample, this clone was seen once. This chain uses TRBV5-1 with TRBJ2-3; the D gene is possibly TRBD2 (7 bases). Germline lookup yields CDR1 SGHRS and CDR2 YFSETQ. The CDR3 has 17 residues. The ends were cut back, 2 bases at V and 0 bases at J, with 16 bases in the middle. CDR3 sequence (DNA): TGCGCCAGCAGCTTTGGGGGGGGCCACACTAGCACAGATACGCAGTATTTT. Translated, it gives CASSFGGGHTSTDTQYF.

The CDR3 nucleotides are TGTGCCAGCAGAGCGGGCTCCGTCCGACCAGATACGCAGTATTTT. This sequence encodes CASRAGSVRPDTQYF. The chain is built from TRBV6-5 and TRBJ2-3; D might be TRBD2 (6 bases). V was cut by 6 bases and J by 4 bases, with 17 bases left in between. The length of the CDR3 is 15 residues. The germline V gene has CDR1 MNHEY and CDR2 SVGAGI.

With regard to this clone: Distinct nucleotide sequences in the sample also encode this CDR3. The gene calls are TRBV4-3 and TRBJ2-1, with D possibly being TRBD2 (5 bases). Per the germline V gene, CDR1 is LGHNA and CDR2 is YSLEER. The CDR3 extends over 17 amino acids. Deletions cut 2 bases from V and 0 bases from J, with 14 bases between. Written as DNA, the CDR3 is TGCGCCAGCAGCCAAACGAGGGCAGCCAGCTCCTACAATGAGCAGTTCTTC. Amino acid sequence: CASSQTRAASSYNEQFF.

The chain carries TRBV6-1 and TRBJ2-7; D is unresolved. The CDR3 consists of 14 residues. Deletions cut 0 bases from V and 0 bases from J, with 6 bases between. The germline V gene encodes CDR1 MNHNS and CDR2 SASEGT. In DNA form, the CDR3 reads TGTGCCAGCAGTGAAGCGGGCAGCTCCTACGAGCAGTACTTC. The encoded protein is CASSEAGSSYEQYF.

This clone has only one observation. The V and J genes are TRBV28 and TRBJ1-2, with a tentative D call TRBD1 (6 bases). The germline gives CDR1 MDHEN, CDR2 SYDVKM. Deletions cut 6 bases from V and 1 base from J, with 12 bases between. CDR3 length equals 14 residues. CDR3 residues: CASSPGQDNYGYTF. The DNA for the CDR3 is TGTGCCAGCAGCCCGGGACAAGATAACTATGGCTACACCTTC.

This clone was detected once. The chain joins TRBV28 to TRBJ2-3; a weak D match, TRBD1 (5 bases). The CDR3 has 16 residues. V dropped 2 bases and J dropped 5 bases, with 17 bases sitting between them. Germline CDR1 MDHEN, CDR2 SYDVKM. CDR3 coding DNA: TGTGCCAGCAGTTTAGGTACCGGGCCTAGGGGAGATACGCAGTATTTT. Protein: CASSLGTGPRGDTQYF.

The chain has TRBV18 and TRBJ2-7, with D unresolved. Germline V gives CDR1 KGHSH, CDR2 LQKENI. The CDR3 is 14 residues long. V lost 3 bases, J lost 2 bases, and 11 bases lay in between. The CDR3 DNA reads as TGTGCCAGCTCACCGCCTCAGTTTCCCTACGAGCAGTACTTC. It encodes CASSPPQFPYEQYF. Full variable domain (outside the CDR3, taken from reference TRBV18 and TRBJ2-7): NAGVMQNPRHLVRRRGQEARLRCSPMKGHSHVYWYRQLPEEGLKFMVYLQKENIIDESGMPKERFSAEFPKEGPSILRIQQVVRGDSAAYFCASSPPQFPYEQYFGPGTRLTVT.

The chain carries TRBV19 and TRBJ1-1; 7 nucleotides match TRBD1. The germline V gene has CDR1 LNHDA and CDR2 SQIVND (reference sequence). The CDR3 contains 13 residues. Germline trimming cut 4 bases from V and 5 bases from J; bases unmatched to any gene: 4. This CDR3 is CASSNTGDTEAFF. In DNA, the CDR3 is TGTGCCAGTAGTAATACAGGGGATACTGAAGCTTTCTTT.

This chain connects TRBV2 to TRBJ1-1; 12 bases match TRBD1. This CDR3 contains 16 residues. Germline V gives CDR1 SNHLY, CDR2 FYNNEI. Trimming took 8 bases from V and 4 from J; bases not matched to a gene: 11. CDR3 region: CASVFGTGGYITEAFF. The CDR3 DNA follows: TGTGCCAGCGTATTTGGGACAGGGGGCTATATCACTGAAGCTTTCTTT.

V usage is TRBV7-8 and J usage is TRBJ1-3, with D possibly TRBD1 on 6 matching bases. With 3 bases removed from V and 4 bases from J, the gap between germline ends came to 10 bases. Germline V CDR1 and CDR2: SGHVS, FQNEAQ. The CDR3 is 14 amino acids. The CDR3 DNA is TGTGCCAGCAGCTTCCTACAGGGAGGAAACACCATATATTTT. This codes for CASSFLQGGNTIYF.

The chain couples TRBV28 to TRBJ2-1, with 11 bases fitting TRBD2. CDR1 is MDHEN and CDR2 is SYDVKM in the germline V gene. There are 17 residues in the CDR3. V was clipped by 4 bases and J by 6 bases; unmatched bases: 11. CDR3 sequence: CASSYPTSGSRGNEQFF. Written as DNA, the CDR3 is TGTGCCAGCAGTTACCCTACTAGCGGGAGTCGGGGCAATGAGCAGTTCTTC.

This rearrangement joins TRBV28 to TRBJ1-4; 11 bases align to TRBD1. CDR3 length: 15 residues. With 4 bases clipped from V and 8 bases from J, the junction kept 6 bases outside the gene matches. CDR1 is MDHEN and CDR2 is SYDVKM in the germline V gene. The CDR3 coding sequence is TGTGCCAGCAGTTCCGGACAGGGGGCGCGCGAAAAACTGTTTTTT. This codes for CASSSGQGAREKLFF.

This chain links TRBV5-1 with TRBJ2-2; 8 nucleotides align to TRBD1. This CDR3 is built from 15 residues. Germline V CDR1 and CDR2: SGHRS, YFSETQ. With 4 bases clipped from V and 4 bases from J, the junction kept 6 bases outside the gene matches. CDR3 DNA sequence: TGCGCCAGCAGCGCCAGGGGGCTGGGCACCGGGGAGCTGTTTTTT. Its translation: CASSARGLGTGELFF.

The CDR3 loop reads CASRRFQGLAGANVLTF. The CDR3 DNA sequence: TGTGCCAGCAGGAGGTTTCAGGGTTTGGCTGGGGCCAACGTCCTGACTTTC. V is TRBV2 and J is TRBJ2-6; the D gene is possibly TRBD1 (5 bases). The CDR3 is made up of 17 amino acids. The germline CDR1 and CDR2 sequences are SNHLY and FYNNEI. The V and J ends lost 6 bases and 2 bases respectively, with 17 bases between them.

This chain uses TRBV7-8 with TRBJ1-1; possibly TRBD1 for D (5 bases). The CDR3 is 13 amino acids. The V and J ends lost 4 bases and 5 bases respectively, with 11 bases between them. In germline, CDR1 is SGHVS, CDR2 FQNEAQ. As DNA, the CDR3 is TGTGCCAGCAGCTCGACAGTATATACTGAAGCTTTCTTT. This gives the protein CASSSTVYTEAFF.

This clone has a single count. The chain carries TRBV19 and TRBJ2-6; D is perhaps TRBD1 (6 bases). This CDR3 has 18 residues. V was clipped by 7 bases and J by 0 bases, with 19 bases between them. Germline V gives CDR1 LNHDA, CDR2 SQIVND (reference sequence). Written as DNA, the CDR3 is TGTGCCAGTACCTCATTCTCGGGACACCTCTCTGGGGCCAACGTCCTGACTTTC. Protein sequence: CASTSFSGHLSGANVLTF. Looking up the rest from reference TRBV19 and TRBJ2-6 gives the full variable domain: DGGITQSPKYLFRKEGQNVTLSCEQNLNHDAMYWYRQDPGQGLRLIYYSQIVNDFQKGDIAEGYSVSREKKESFPLTVTSAQKNPTAFYLCASTSFSGHLSGANVLTFGAGSRLTVL.